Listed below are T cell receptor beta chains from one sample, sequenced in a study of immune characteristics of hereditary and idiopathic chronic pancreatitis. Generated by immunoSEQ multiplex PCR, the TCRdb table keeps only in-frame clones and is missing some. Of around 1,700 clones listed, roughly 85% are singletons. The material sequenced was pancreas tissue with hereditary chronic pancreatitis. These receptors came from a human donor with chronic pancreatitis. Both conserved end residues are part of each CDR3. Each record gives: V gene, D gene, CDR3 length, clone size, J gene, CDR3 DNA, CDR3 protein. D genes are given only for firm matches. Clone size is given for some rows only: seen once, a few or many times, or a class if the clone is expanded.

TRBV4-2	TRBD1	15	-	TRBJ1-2	TGTGCCAGCAGCCAGGCAACCGGGACAGGGGATGGCTACACCTTC	CASSQATGTGDGYTF
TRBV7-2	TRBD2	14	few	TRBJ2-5	TGTGCCAGCAGCTCCTTGCGGGGGGGGGAGACCCAGTACTTC	CASSSLRGGETQYF
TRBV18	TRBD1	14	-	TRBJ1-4	TGTGCCAGCTCACCCCGGACAGGGAATGAAAAACTGTTTTTT	CASSPRTGNEKLFF
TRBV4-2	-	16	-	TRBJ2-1	TGTGCCAGCAGCCCCCACGGGCGGGGTTCGGACAATGAGCAGTTCTTC	CASSPHGRGSDNEQFF
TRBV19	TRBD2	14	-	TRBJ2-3	TGTGCCAGTTCGGCGGGGGGGCTCGCAGATACGCAGTATTTT	CASSAGGLADTQYF
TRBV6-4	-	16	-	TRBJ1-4	TGTGCCAGCAGACACTTCAAACAGGGACCTAATGAAAAACTGTTTTTT	CASRHFKQGPNEKLFF
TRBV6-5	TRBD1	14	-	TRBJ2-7	TGTGCCAGCAGTCTAGGGGGCTTCTCCTACGAGCAGTACTTC	CASSLGGFSYEQYF
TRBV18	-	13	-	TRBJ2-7	TGTGCCAGCTCACCAGGTCTCTCCTACGAGCAGTACTTC	CASSPGLSYEQYF
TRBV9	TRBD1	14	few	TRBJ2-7	TGTGCCAGCAGCGTAGGGGACAGGGTTGAAGAGCAGTACTTC	CASSVGDRVEEQYF
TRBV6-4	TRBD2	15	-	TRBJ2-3	TGTGCCAGCTCTCGGACTAGCGATGGGACAGATACGCAGTATTTT	CASSRTSDGTDTQYF
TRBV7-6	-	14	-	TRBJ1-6	TGTGCCAGCAGCTTAGACGGTTATAATTCACCCCTCCACTTT	CASSLDGYNSPLHF
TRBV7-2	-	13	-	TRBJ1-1	TGTGCCAGCAGCTCCCAACAGAACACTGAAGTTTTCTTT	CASSSQQNTEVFF
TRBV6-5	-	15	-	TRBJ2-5	TGTGCCAGCAGTTTTCTATTCTCGACACAAGAGACCCAGTACTTC	CASSFLFSTQETQYF
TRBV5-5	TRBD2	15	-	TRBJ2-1	TGTGCCAGCAGCGTGGGGAGCGGGGGGGCCAGGGAGCAGTTCTTC	CASSVGSGGAREQFF
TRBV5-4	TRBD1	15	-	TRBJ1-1	TGTGCCAGCAGCTCCATGGACAGGGGGACCCCTGAAGCTTTCTTT	CASSSMDRGTPEAFF
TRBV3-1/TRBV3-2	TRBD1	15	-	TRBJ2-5	TGTGCCAGCAGCCAAGCCAGGGGGCGAGGGGAGACCCAGTACTTC	CASSQARGRGETQYF
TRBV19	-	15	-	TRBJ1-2	TGTGCCAGTAGTATAGATCGGAGTCCTACGTTTGGCTACACCTTC	CASSIDRSPTFGYTF
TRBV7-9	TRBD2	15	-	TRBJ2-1	TGTGCCAGCAGCTTTGGACTAGCGGGGCCAAATGAGCAGTTCTTC	CASSFGLAGPNEQFF
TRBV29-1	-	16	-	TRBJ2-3	TGCAGCGTTGCCGGGCTAGCCTCACGAAAACAAGATACGCAGTATTTT	CSVAGLASRKQDTQYF
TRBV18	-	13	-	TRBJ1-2	TGTGCCAGCTACACCGGGGGAGGAACTGGCTACACCTTC	CASYTGGGTGYTF
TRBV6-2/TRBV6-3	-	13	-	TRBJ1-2	TGTGCCAGCAGTTACCGGGACAACTATGGCTACACCTTC	CASSYRDNYGYTF
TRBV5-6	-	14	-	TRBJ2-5	TGTGCCAGCAGCTGGACCGGGACAAAAGAGACCCAGTACTTC	CASSWTGTKETQYF
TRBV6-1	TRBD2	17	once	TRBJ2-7	TGTGCCAGCAGTGAATTCCTCCCGGGGGGGGGTGGTAACGAGCAGTACTTC	CASSEFLPGGGGNEQYF
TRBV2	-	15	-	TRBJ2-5	TGTGCCAGCAGTCCCACGAAGGTCGCAAGGGAGGCCCAGTACTTC	CASSPTKVAREAQYF
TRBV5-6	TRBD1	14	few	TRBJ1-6	TGTGCCAGCAGCTGGGGGACAGCTAATTCACCCCTCCACTTT	CASSWGTANSPLHF
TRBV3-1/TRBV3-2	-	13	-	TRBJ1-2	TGTGCCAGCAGCCAAGAGGCGGGGTTCGGCTACACCTTC	CASSQEAGFGYTF
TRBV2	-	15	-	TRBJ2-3	TGTGCCAGCAGTGTAGAGTCCCCAGGCACAGATACGCAGTATTTT	CASSVESPGTDTQYF
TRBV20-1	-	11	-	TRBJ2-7	TGCAGTGCTGGAGGGTTTTACGAGCAGTACTTC	CSAGGFYEQYF
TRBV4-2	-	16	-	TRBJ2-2	TGTGCCAGCAGCCAGATAACCGGGGCCAACACCGGGGAGCTGTTTTTT	CASSQITGANTGELFF
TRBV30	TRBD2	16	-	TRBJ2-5	TGTGCCTGGAGTGATGGGACTAGCGGGTCCCAAGAGACCCAGTACTTC	CAWSDGTSGSQETQYF
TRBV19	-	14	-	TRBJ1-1	TGTGCCAGTAGTATTGGAACAGTCGGCACTGAAGCTTTCTTT	CASSIGTVGTEAFF